The 25 T cell receptor beta chains presented below share a single source sample, sequenced in a study of monozygotic twins with inflammatory bowel disease. TCRdb reprocessed the 5' RACE reads and keeps a single row for each CDR3 protein, giving no DNA. Recorded for this sample: around 190,000 distinct CDR3 sequences. Sequences were obtained from blood. The receptors come from a human donor with ulcerative colitis or Crohn's disease, or a healthy co-twin of an affected twin (not recorded which).

V usage is TRBV11-2 and J usage is TRBJ2-3; TCRdb reports TRBD2, a call that lacks DNA to check it against. The CDR3 is made up of 17 amino acids. CDR1 and CDR2 (germline): SGHAT, FQNNGV. The CDR3 protein is CASSPRRGGFRTDTQYF.

The gene calls are TRBV19 and TRBJ2-2; the TCRdb D gene call, TRBD1, has no DNA to confirm it. There are 15 residues in the CDR3. Germline CDR1 reads LNHDA; CDR2 reads SQIVND (reference sequence). CDR3 sequence reads: CATKGRGENTGELFF.

The gene calls are TRBV5-1 and TRBJ2-5. This CDR3 spans 14 amino acids. Germline V gene sequence: CDR1 SGHRS, CDR2 YFSETQ. The CDR3 loop is CASSFVKEQETQYF. Supplemented by reference TRBV5-1 and TRBJ2-5, the full variable domain reads KAGVTQTPRYLIKTRGQQVTLSCSPISGHRSVSWYQQTPGQGLQFLFEYFSETQRNKGNFPGRFSGRQFSNSRSEMNVSTLELGDSALYLCASSFVKEQETQYFGPGTRLLVL.

J is TRBJ2-2 and V is TRBV18; TCRdb lists TRBD2, though no DNA is available to test this call. Germline V gene sequence: CDR1 KGHSH, CDR2 LQKENI. The CDR3 spans 14 residues. CDR3 protein: CASHRTEGTGELFF.

The chain joins TRBV12-3 or TRBV12-4 to TRBJ1-1. The CDR3 runs to 12 residues. The CDR3 region is CASSLGTVWAFF.

The chain carries TRBV5-1 and TRBJ2-6; TCRdb selects TRBD1, and the lack of DNA leaves this call unchecked. There are 18 residues in the CDR3. Germline-derived CDR1 and CDR2 are SGHRS and YFSETQ. CDR3 loop: CASSLGVARVLAANVLTF.

The rearrangement joins TRBV6-5 to TRBJ2-3; TCRdb gives TRBD1 as the D gene, but with no DNA this cannot be confirmed. CDR1 is MNHEY and CDR2 is SVGAGI in the germline V gene. The CDR3 spans 13 residues. CDR3 protein: CASRGGRPDTQYF.

V is TRBV20-1 and J is TRBJ2-3. Germline-derived CDR1 and CDR2 are DFQATT and SNEGSKA (reference sequence). There are 13 residues in the CDR3. CDR3 sequence: CSARVPAADTQYF.

The chain links TRBV12-5 to TRBJ1-1. The CDR3 length is 13 residues. Per the germline V gene, CDR1 is LGHNT and CDR2 is FRNRAP. CDR3 region: CASVPMVGTEAFF. Full variable domain (outside the CDR3, taken from reference TRBV12-5 and TRBJ1-1): DARVTQTPRHKVTEMGQEVTMRCQPILGHNTVFWYRQTMMQGLELLAYFRNRAPLDDSGMPKDRFSAEMPDATLATLKIQPSEPRDSAVYFCASVPMVGTEAFFGQGTRLTVV.

V gene TRBV12-3 or TRBV12-4 combines with J gene TRBJ1-1. The CDR3 has 16 amino acids. The CDR3 reads CASSLGAEYMNTEAFF.

J is TRBJ1-6 and V is TRBV6-5. Germline CDR1 and CDR2: MNHEY and SVGAGI. The CDR3 runs 15 residues. CDR3 sequence reads: CASSYEGSYNSPLHF.

The J gene is TRBJ1-2, the V gene TRBV5-1; with no DNA, the TCRdb D assignment of TRBD1 cannot be verified. The germline gives CDR1 SGHRS, CDR2 YFSETQ. The CDR3 is 12 residues long. The chain's CDR3 is CASRQTGYGYTF. Drawing the rest from reference TRBV5-1 and TRBJ1-2, the complete variable domain is KAGVTQTPRYLIKTRGQQVTLSCSPISGHRSVSWYQQTPGQGLQFLFEYFSETQRNKGNFPGRFSGRQFSNSRSEMNVSTLELGDSALYLCASRQTGYGYTFGSGTRLTVV.

The rearrangement joins TRBV5-4 to TRBJ2-3. The germline V gene encodes CDR1 SGHNT and CDR2 YYREEE (reference sequence). This CDR3 has 13 amino acids. CDR3: CAARLRSADTQYF. Full variable domain (outside the CDR3, taken from reference TRBV5-4 and TRBJ2-3): ETGVTQSPTHLIKTRGQQVTLRCSSQSGHNTVSWYQQALGQGPQFIFQYYREEENGRGNFPPRFSGLQFPNYSSELNVNALELDDSALYLCAARLRSADTQYFGPGTRLTVL.

The genes are TRBV6-2 or TRBV6-3 and TRBJ1-1. From germline, CDR1 is MNHEY and CDR2 SVGEGT. This CDR3 comprises 13 residues. This CDR3 is CASSYNSGTEAFF.

The chain is built from TRBV3-1 and TRBJ2-3; TCRdb names TRBD1, which stays unverified in the absence of DNA. The germline gives CDR1 LGHDT, CDR2 YNNKEL (reference sequence). The CDR3 runs 16 residues. CDR3 loop: CASSQTGLGDRDTQYF.

The chain uses TRBV7-9 and TRBJ2-7; TCRdb lists TRBD1, though no DNA is available to test this call. The CDR3 runs 14 residues. CDR1 and CDR2 (germline): SEHNR, FQNEAQ (reference sequence). The chain's CDR3 is CASSSGDTAYEQYF.

V usage is TRBV7-7 and J usage is TRBJ2-7; absent DNA, TCRdb's TRBD1 call cannot be checked. This CDR3 has 15 amino acids. Germline CDR1 SSHAT, CDR2 FNYEAQ (reference sequence). The CDR3 reads CASSPGTGRSHEQYF.

The chain combines TRBV5-6 with TRBJ2-3. The CDR3 is made up of 13 amino acids. Germline-derived CDR1 and CDR2 are SGHDT and YYEEEE. The CDR3 loop is CASSLFQTDTQYF.

The chain employs TRBV5-4 and TRBJ1-4. This CDR3 has 13 amino acids. CDR1 and CDR2 from the germline V gene are SGHNT and YYREEE (reference sequence). The CDR3 reads CASSLVGNEKLFF.

This chain connects TRBV3-1 to TRBJ2-5; TCRdb names TRBD2, which stays unverified in the absence of DNA. The CDR3 covers 17 residues. Germline assignment: CDR1 LGHDT and CDR2 YNNKEL (reference sequence). The CDR3 loop reads CASSQQTSGDSQETQYF.

The genes are TRBV9 and TRBJ2-3; TCRdb's assignment of TRBD2 cannot be checked, as there is no DNA. The CDR3 loop spans 13 amino acids. CDR1 and CDR2 (germline): SGDLS, YYNGEE. This CDR3 is CASSPGGEVSQYF.

The CDR3 region is CASSLKGSFWLSGYTF. This rearrangement joins TRBV27 to TRBJ1-2. Germline V gene sequence: CDR1 MNHEY, CDR2 SMNVEV (reference sequence). CDR3 size: 16 residues.

The V gene is TRBV2, the J gene TRBJ2-7; there is no DNA to check the TCRdb D call of TRBD2. Looked up from germline, CDR1 is SNHLY and CDR2 is FYNNEI. The CDR3 totals 12 residues. CDR3 region: CASSGEGPEQYF. The variable domain in full, completed from reference TRBV2 and TRBJ2-7, reads EPEVTQTPSHQVTQMGQEVILRCVPISNHLYFYWYRQILGQKVEFLVSFYNNEISEKSEIFDDQFSVERPDGSNFTLKIRSTKLEDSAMYFCASSGEGPEQYFGPGTRLTVT.

V gene TRBV12-3 or TRBV12-4 combines with J gene TRBJ2-7; absent DNA, TCRdb's TRBD1 call cannot be checked. The CDR3 spans 16 residues. CDR3 sequence: CASSDGDLTGSYEQYF.

The chain employs TRBV6-5 and TRBJ1-1; the D gene TCRdb calls, TRBD1, cannot be checked with no DNA. In germline, CDR1 is MNHEY, CDR2 SVGAGI. This CDR3 is 13 amino acids long. This chain's CDR3 is CATMGQGITEAFF.